Listed here are 22 T cell receptor beta chains from one sample, sequenced in a study of T cells after yellow fever vaccination. From the 5' RACE reads, TCRdb called clonotypes with MiXCR, one entry per CDR3 protein. The sample contains 340,000 or so distinct CDR3 sequences, under 15% of which appear only once. The material sequenced was CD4+ T cells sorted from PBMCs, taken 15 days after the yellow fever booster vaccination. The source is a man younger than 30 who received the YFV17D yellow fever vaccine.

This clonotype was observed a few times. The CDR3 nucleotides read TGCGCCAGCAGCTTGGATCGGGTCTATGGCTACACCTTC. Protein product: CASSLDRVYGYTF. This chain joins TRBV5-1 and TRBJ1-2; D is unresolved. Germline-derived CDR1 and CDR2 are SGHRS and YFSETQ. CDR3 length equals 13 residues. Trimming pared 0 bases from V and 4 bases from J, leaving 7 bases between.

This chain joins TRBV7-2 and TRBJ2-1; 8 bases agree with TRBD2. The CDR3 contains 16 residues. Per germline, CDR1 SGHTA and CDR2 FQGNSA. V lost 4 bases to trimming and J lost 0 bases; unmatched junction nucleotides: 5. The CDR3 sequence: CASSSRLASSYNEQFF. CDR3 DNA: TGTGCCAGCAGCTCCCGACTAGCGAGCTCCTACAATGAGCAGTTCTTC.

The chain combines TRBV7-2 with TRBJ2-1, with D perhaps matching TRBD1 (5 bases). Germline V gene lookup returns CDR1 SGHTA and CDR2 FQGNSA. Trimming stripped 4 bases from V and 10 bases from J, with 11 bases between. The CDR3 totals 12 residues. The CDR3 is CASSSGFFEQFF. The CDR3 DNA sequence: TGTGCCAGCAGCTCAGGGTTTTTCGAGCAGTTCTTC.

This chain uses TRBV7-2 with TRBJ2-3; a weak D match, TRBD1 (5 bases). This CDR3 has 13 amino acids. V dropped 5 bases and J dropped 9 bases, with 15 bases sitting between them. Germline loops: CDR1 SGHTA, CDR2 FQGNSA. CDR3 nucleotides: TGTGCCAGCAGCCCGGGCAGGGATGGGACGCAGTATTTT. This sequence encodes CASSPGRDGTQYF.

This chain joins TRBV20-1 and TRBJ2-7, with TRBD2 matching over 8 bases. The germline gives CDR1 DFQATT, CDR2 SNEGSKA (reference sequence). This CDR3 is 21 amino acids long. The J segment lost 4 bases and the V segment lost 1 base, leaving 27 bases of the junction unmatched. CDR3 region: CSARVGDPRLLAGTSRYEQYF. For the CDR3, the DNA is TGCAGTGCTAGAGTAGGCGACCCCCGGTTGTTAGCGGGGACCTCGAGGTACGAGCAGTACTTC.

This clonotype was seen only a few times. This rearrangement joins TRBV18 to TRBJ1-2; no firm D call. This CDR3 is built from 12 residues. V dropped 5 bases and J dropped 6 bases, with 10 bases sitting between them. Germline CDR1 is KGHSH and CDR2 is LQKENI. In nucleotides, the CDR3 is TGTGCCAGCTCAGCCTCCTTGGATGGCTACACCTTC. Residues: CASSASLDGYTF.

Only a few counts were recorded for this clonotype. V gene TRBV7-2 combines with J gene TRBJ1-3; no definite D call. The germline CDR1 and CDR2 sequences are SGHTA and FQGNSA. V dropped 5 bases and J dropped 4 bases, with 9 bases sitting between them. The CDR3 length is 13 residues. CDR3 residues: CASSASGGNTIYF. CDR3 coding DNA: TGTGCCAGCAGCGCCTCTGGGGGAAACACCATATATTTT.

This rearrangement joins TRBV10-3 to TRBJ1-5; possible D gene TRBD1, 6 bases. The CDR3 is 13 residues long. Trimming removed 2 bases from V and 7 bases from J, with 9 bases in between. Germline-derived CDR1 and CDR2 are ENHRY and SYGVKD. The CDR3 protein is CAISEGGGQPQHF. The DNA for the CDR3 is TGTGCCATCAGTGAGGGAGGGGGGCAGCCCCAGCATTTT.

The chain has TRBV5-1 and TRBJ2-3; 11 bases are a match to TRBD2. Germline V lookup: CDR1 SGHRS, CDR2 YFSETQ. With 2 bases clipped from V and 5 bases from J, the junction kept 7 bases outside the gene matches. The length of the CDR3 is 16 residues. CDR3 DNA sequence: TGCGCCAGCAGCTTCCCTAGCGGGGGGCGACAAGATACGCAGTATTTT. Translated: CASSFPSGGRQDTQYF.

This clonotype was observed a handful of times. The chain carries TRBV5-1 and TRBJ2-3, with D maybe TRBD2 (5 bases). The germline V and J ends were trimmed by 7 bases and 2 bases, with 14 bases remaining between them. The CDR3 has 14 amino acids. Germline V CDR1 and CDR2: SGHRS, YFSETQ. The CDR3 coding sequence is TGCGCCAGCGGTTCGGCTAGCTTCACAGATACGCAGTATTTT. Encoded protein: CASGSASFTDTQYF.

The chain carries TRBV9 and TRBJ1-2; 10 bases align to TRBD1. Looked up from germline, CDR1 is SGDLS and CDR2 is YYNGEE. This CDR3 spans 17 amino acids. After removal of 0 bases from V and 0 bases from J, the junction contained 5 bases not matched to a gene. The CDR3: CASSVEDRGLSNYGYTF. In DNA, the CDR3 is TGTGCCAGCAGCGTAGAAGACAGGGGGCTTTCTAACTATGGCTACACCTTC.

The chain has TRBV4-3 and TRBJ1-3, with D possibly TRBD1 on 6 matching bases. The CDR3 spans 17 residues. V lost 0 bases and J 3 bases, leaving 15 bases between the germline ends. Germline V gene lookup returns CDR1 LGHNA and CDR2 YSLEER. CDR3 DNA: TGCGCCAGCAGCCAAGAGTTCCAGGGGCTAGGTGGAAACACCATATATTTT. It specifies CASSQEFQGLGGNTIYF.

This clonotype was seen once. J is TRBJ2-6 and V is TRBV2; D tentatively reads TRBD1 or TRBD2 (5 bases each). Germline V gene sequence: CDR1 SNHLY, CDR2 FYNNEI. V lost 3 bases, J lost 4 bases, and 7 bases lay in between. This CDR3 has 14 amino acids. The CDR3 protein is CASSDGAGANVLTF. CDR3 nucleotide sequence: TGTGCCAGCAGTGACGGGGCCGGGGCCAACGTCCTGACTTTC.

The rearrangement uses TRBV12-3 or TRBV12-4 and TRBJ2-5, with TRBD1 identical over 8 bases. This CDR3 spans 15 amino acids. Trimming at V came to 3 bases and at J to 4 bases, leaving 7 bases not matched to a gene. The CDR3 spells CASSFGPGGPETQYF. CDR3 coding DNA: TGTGCCAGCAGTTTTGGGCCAGGGGGCCCAGAGACCCAGTACTTC.

This clonotype was recorded a few times. V is TRBV7-2 and J is TRBJ2-5, with D perhaps matching TRBD2 (5 bases). Per germline, CDR1 SGHTA and CDR2 FQGNSA. This CDR3 has 14 residues. V was pared by 0 bases and J by 4 bases, with 9 bases between. In DNA form, the CDR3 reads TGTGCCAGCAGCTTAGCGAGCCTAGCAGAGACCCAGTACTTC. Protein product: CASSLASLAETQYF.

This clonotype came up a few times. This chain joins TRBV12-3 or TRBV12-4 and TRBJ1-5; D may be TRBD1 (5 bases). The CDR3 covers 15 residues. V lost 3 bases and J 5 bases, leaving 14 bases between the germline ends. In DNA form, the CDR3 reads TGTGCCAGCAGTTTCCGTCTCTGGGGGGATCAGCCCCAGCATTTT. Encoded protein: CASSFRLWGDQPQHF.

The chain recombines TRBV12-3 or TRBV12-4 with TRBJ2-2; tentative D call: TRBD1 (5 bases). CDR3 length: 14 amino acids. V was trimmed by 5 bases and J by 6 bases, leaving 13 bases between them. The CDR3 nucleotides are TGTGCCAGCAGTCCCAGCAGGGCAGCCGGGGAGCTGTTTTTT. It translates to CASSPSRAAGELFF.

In its sample, this clonotype was seen many times. The chain recombines TRBV5-1 with TRBJ2-3; 8 bases are a match to TRBD1. Germline V gene data show CDR1 as SGHRS and CDR2 as YFSETQ. J was trimmed by 4 bases and V by 4 bases; bases with no gene match: 5. The CDR3 is made up of 14 amino acids. CDR3 amino acids: CASSIGTGSDTQYF. CDR3 DNA: TGCGCCAGCAGCATTGGGACAGGTTCAGATACGCAGTATTTT.

This clonotype was counted a few times. The CDR3 sequence: CASSLVRGLGHNEQFF. The CDR3 nucleotides read TGTGCCAGCAGCTTAGTCAGGGGGTTGGGCCACAATGAGCAGTTCTTC. The V gene is TRBV7-2, the J gene TRBJ2-1, with TRBD1 matching 7 bases. Per the germline V gene, CDR1 is SGHTA and CDR2 is FQGNSA. Trimming removed 1 base from V and 5 bases from J; junction bases left unmatched: 8. CDR3 length: 16 residues.

This clonotype was seen a few times. This chain uses TRBV7-3 with TRBJ2-7, with D maybe TRBD2 (5 bases). Germline CDR1 and CDR2: SGHTA and FQGTGA. Deletions cut 6 bases from V and 7 bases from J, with 16 bases between. The CDR3 runs to 13 residues. The CDR3 DNA reads TGTGCCAGCAGTCCGGAGAGGGTCGGGGAGCAGTACTTC. It specifies CASSPERVGEQYF.

This chain uses TRBV6-5 with TRBJ1-2; D gene ambiguous. Trimming took 7 bases from V and 4 from J, leaving 19 bases between them. This CDR3 has 15 residues. Germline values: CDR1 MNHEY, CDR2 SVGAGI. In DNA, the CDR3 is TGTGCCAGCAACGAGGGCGGGGAGGAGATCTATGGCTACACCTTC. Amino acid sequence: CASNEGGEEIYGYTF.

The CDR3 DNA sequence: TGTGCCAGCAGTTTATCGGCGAGCGGGGGGGCCGCTGATGAGCAGTTCTTC. The encoded protein is CASSLSASGGAADEQFF. V usage is TRBV12-3 or TRBV12-4 and J usage is TRBJ2-1, with 10 nucleotides matching TRBD2. The CDR3 length is 17 residues. The V gene end was trimmed by 2 bases and the J gene end by 8 bases; junction bases not matched to a gene: 12.